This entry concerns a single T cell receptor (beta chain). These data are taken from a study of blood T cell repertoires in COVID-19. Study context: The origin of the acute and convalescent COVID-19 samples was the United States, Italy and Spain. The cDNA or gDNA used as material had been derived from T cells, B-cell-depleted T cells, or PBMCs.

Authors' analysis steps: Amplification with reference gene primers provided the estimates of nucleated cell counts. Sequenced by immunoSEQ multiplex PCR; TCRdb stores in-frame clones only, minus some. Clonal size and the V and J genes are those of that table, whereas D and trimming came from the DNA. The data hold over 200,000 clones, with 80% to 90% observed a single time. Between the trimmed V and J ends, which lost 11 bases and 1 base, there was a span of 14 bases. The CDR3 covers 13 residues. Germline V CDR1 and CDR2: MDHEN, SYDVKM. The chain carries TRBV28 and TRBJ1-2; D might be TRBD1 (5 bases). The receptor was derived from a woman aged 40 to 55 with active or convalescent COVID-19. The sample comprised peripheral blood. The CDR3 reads CAARDPINYGYTF. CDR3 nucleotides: TGTGCCGCGCGGGACCCTATTAACTATGGCTACACCTTC.